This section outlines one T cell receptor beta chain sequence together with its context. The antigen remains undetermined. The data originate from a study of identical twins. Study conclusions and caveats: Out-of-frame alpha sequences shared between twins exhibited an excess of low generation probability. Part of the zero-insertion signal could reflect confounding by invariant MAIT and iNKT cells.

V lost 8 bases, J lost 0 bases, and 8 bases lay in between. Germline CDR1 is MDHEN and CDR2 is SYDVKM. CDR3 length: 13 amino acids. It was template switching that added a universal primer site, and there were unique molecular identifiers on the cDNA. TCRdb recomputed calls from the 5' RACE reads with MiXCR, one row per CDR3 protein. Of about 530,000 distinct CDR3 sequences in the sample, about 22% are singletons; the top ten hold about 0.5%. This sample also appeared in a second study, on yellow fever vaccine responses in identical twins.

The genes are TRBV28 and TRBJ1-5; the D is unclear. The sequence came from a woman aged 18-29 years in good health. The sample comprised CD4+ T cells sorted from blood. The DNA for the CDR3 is TGTGCCAGCCCCGATAATAGCAATCAGCCCCAGCATTTT. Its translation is CASPDNSNQPQHF.